Below, 27 T cell receptor beta chains from the same sample are listed, as sequenced in a study of blood T cell repertoires in COVID-19. The repertoire was sequenced with immunoSEQ multiplex PCR; TCRdb's copy has only in-frame clones and lacks some. This sample has approximately 200,000 clones, with 80% to 85% found just once. Material: peripheral blood. The receptor source for this set is a woman aged 60-75 years with acute or convalescent COVID-19.

The CDR3 nucleotides are TGCGCCAGCAGCCAAGGCCAACAGAAATGGGATGGCTACACCTTC. It codes for CASSQGQQKWDGYTF. This chain connects TRBV4-3 to TRBJ1-2; no firm D call. Germline lookup yields CDR1 LGHNA and CDR2 YSLEER. Trimming removed 1 base at V and 6 bases at J, with 15 bases between. This CDR3 spans 15 amino acids.

The chain uses TRBV28 and TRBJ1-2; TRBD1 matches at 7 bases. V lost 2 bases and J lost 4; bases outside the gene matches: 4. Germline V lookup: CDR1 MDHEN, CDR2 SYDVKM. This CDR3 has 14 residues. The DNA for the CDR3 is TGTGCCAGCAGTTTAACAGGGGACAGCTATGGCTACACCTTC. Its translation: CASSLTGDSYGYTF.

This clone has a handful of counts. V is TRBV9 and J is TRBJ1-2; 8 positions match TRBD1. The CDR3 spans 12 residues. Germline assignment: CDR1 SGDLS and CDR2 YYNGEE. Germline trimming cut 7 bases from V and 3 bases from J; bases unmatched to any gene: 2. The CDR3 DNA reads TGTGCCAGCGAGGGACAGGACTATGGCTACACCTTC. It specifies CASEGQDYGYTF.

The V call is TRBV7-7, the J call TRBJ1-5, with D uncertain. The V gene's germline CDR1 is SSHAT and CDR2 FNYEAQ (reference sequence). V was cut by 9 bases and J by 5 bases, with 14 bases left in between. This CDR3 comprises 13 residues. CDR3: CARRNFVYQPQHF. The CDR3 DNA sequence: TGTGCCAGAAGAAACTTCGTTTATCAGCCCCAGCATTTT.

The V gene is TRBV28, the J gene TRBJ2-5; D is unresolved. Between the trimmed V and J ends, which lost 1 base and 5 bases, there was a span of 14 bases. This CDR3 is 15 amino acids long. Germline V gene lookup returns CDR1 MDHEN and CDR2 SYDVKM. Here the CDR3 reads CASSLSRTPLETQYF. The CDR3 bases are TGTGCCAGCAGTTTATCCCGAACACCCCTGGAGACCCAGTACTTC.

The table lists this clone with a count of one. The chain joins TRBV5-1 to TRBJ2-7; possible D gene TRBD2, 5 bases. The CDR3 consists of 16 residues. V was clipped by 0 bases and J by 1 base, with 14 bases between them. Germline CDR1 SGHRS, CDR2 YFSETQ. DNA of the CDR3: TGCGCCAGCAGCTTGGCCCCGGGATCCCAATCCTACGAGCAGTACTTC. Translation: CASSLAPGSQSYEQYF.

The chain recombines TRBV6-5 with TRBJ1-1; the D gene is possibly TRBD1 (5 bases). Trimming removed 2 bases from V and 0 bases from J, with 13 bases in between. Germline V gene data show CDR1 as MNHEY and CDR2 as SVGAGI. CDR3 length: 16 residues. The CDR3 DNA reads TGTGCCAGCAGTTACGAGACAGATACAATGAACACTGAAGCTTTCTTT. This codes for CASSYETDTMNTEAFF.

The rearrangement links TRBV2 to TRBJ2-3; possible D gene TRBD2, 7 bases. V lost 8 bases, J lost 4 bases, and 13 bases lay in between. Germline V gene sequence: CDR1 SNHLY, CDR2 FYNNEI. The CDR3 runs 13 residues. As DNA, the CDR3 is TGTGCCAGCTCATGGGAGGGGGCAGATACGCAGTATTTT. Protein sequence: CASSWEGADTQYF.

The J gene is TRBJ1-1, the V gene TRBV6-2 or TRBV6-3, with 7 positions matching TRBD1. V shed 2 bases, J shed 5 bases, and the junction held 2 bases outside the gene matches. CDR3 length: 13 residues. Germline V gene data show CDR1 as MNHEY and CDR2 as SVGEGT. Here the CDR3 DNA reads TGTGCCAGCAGTTACAACAGGGGTACTGAAGCTTTCTTT. Amino acid sequence: CASSYNRGTEAFF.

The V and J genes are TRBV4-2 and TRBJ2-1; D gene uncertain. Germline V gene lookup returns CDR1 LGHNA and CDR2 YNFKEQ. V lost 4 bases and J lost 0, with 13 bases in between. The CDR3 extends over 16 amino acids. The CDR3: CASSPIGAISYNEQFF. Written as DNA, the CDR3 is TGTGCCAGCAGCCCCATCGGAGCCATCTCCTACAATGAGCAGTTCTTC.

The J gene is TRBJ1-4, the V gene TRBV28; D might be TRBD1 (5 bases). The CDR3 has 12 residues. Trimming stripped 6 bases from V and 7 bases from J, with 9 bases between. The germline CDR1 and CDR2 sequences are MDHEN and SYDVKM. CDR3 residues: CASRRGGEKLFF. CDR3 nucleotides: TGTGCCAGCAGGCGGGGGGGTGAAAAACTGTTTTTT.

The chain couples TRBV7-2 to TRBJ1-1; 8 bases are a match to TRBD1. CDR3 length equals 14 residues. Germline values: CDR1 SGHTA, CDR2 FQGNSA. The V segment lost 4 bases and the J segment 1 base; nucleotides outside the gene matches: 2. In nucleotides, the CDR3 is TGTGCCAGCAGCTCAGGGGGCCCGAACACTGAAGCTTTCTTT. It is translated as CASSSGGPNTEAFF.

This chain links TRBV7-9 with TRBJ1-2; unclear D gene. Trimming pared 1 base from V and 8 bases from J, leaving 11 bases between. CDR1 is SEHNR, CDR2 FQNEAQ, per germline (reference sequence). This CDR3 spans 13 amino acids. The CDR3 sequence: CASSLGPEWGYTF. As DNA, the CDR3 is TGTGCCAGCAGCTTAGGGCCTGAATGGGGCTACACCTTC.

The genes are TRBV15 and TRBJ2-7; 8 nucleotides align to TRBD1. In germline, CDR1 is LNHNV, CDR2 YYDKDF (reference sequence). V was clipped by 0 bases and J by 3 bases; unmatched bases: 7. The CDR3 totals 16 residues. In nucleotides, the CDR3 is TGTGCCACCAGCAGAGATACGGCAGGGGGCCGCTACGAGCAGTACTTC. Its translation: CATSRDTAGGRYEQYF.

The J gene is TRBJ1-2, the V gene TRBV3-1 (or the pseudogene TRBV3-2); possibly TRBD1 for D (5 bases). The CDR3 loop spans 14 amino acids. V dropped 3 bases and J dropped 2 bases, with 10 bases sitting between them. Germline V gene sequence: CDR1 LGHDT, CDR2 YNNKEL (reference sequence). CDR3 sequence (DNA): TGTGCCAGCAGCCACTGGGGGGGGAACTATGGCTACACCTTC. Residues: CASSHWGGNYGYTF.

The rearrangement joins TRBV5-1 to TRBJ2-7; 7 bases match TRBD1. The CDR3 loop spans 13 amino acids. CDR1 is SGHRS and CDR2 is YFSETQ in the germline V gene. J lost 3 bases, V lost 4 bases, and 4 bases had no gene match. In nucleotides, the CDR3 is TGCGCCAGCAGCAGGGACAGAAACTACGAGCAGTACTTC. Amino acid sequence: CASSRDRNYEQYF.

The chain recombines TRBV4-1 with TRBJ2-7, with 10 bases aligning to TRBD1. The V segment lost 3 bases and the J segment 3 bases; nucleotides outside the gene matches: 8. The CDR3 length is 16 residues. Germline-derived CDR1 and CDR2 are MGHRA and YSYEKL. This CDR3 is CASSHPARTGGYEQYF. The CDR3 bases are TGCGCCAGCAGCCACCCAGCCCGGACAGGGGGCTACGAGCAGTACTTC.

The rearrangement uses TRBV5-6 and TRBJ2-7; possible D gene TRBD2, 6 bases. Germline V lookup: CDR1 SGHDT, CDR2 YYEEEE. The CDR3 extends over 15 amino acids. The V and J ends lost 4 bases and 3 bases respectively, with 17 bases between them. The CDR3 reads CASSLYRLVGYEQYF. CDR3 nucleotide sequence: TGTGCCAGCAGCCTGTACCGACTAGTTGGCTACGAGCAGTACTTC.

The chain couples TRBV7-9 to TRBJ1-4; a possible D gene is TRBD1 (5 bases). Germline V gene data show CDR1 as SEHNR and CDR2 as FQNEAQ (reference sequence). The V gene lost 6 bases and the J gene lost 7 bases, with 12 bases spanning the gap. The CDR3 runs 13 residues. CDR3 sequence: CASRKGRGEKLFF. For the CDR3, the DNA is TGTGCCAGCAGAAAGGGAAGGGGTGAAAAACTGTTTTTT.

The chain uses TRBV7-7 and TRBJ2-2; 9 nucleotides agree with TRBD2. V gave up 5 bases and J gave up 11 bases; unmatched junction bases: 12. Germline V gene data show CDR1 as SSHAT and CDR2 as FNYEAQ (reference sequence). The CDR3 totals 15 residues. CDR3 DNA sequence: TGTGCCAGCAGCCCGACACGGCGGGGGGGCCGTGAGCTGTTTTTT. This encodes CASSPTRRGGRELFF.

The table lists this clone with a few counts. The chain uses TRBV28 and TRBJ1-6; tentatively, D is TRBD1 (6 bases). Germline V gives CDR1 MDHEN, CDR2 SYDVKM. This CDR3 is built from 14 residues. V gave up 11 bases and J gave up 4 bases, with 15 bases separating them. This CDR3 is CALQQGGYNSPLHF. In nucleotides, the CDR3 is TGTGCCTTACAGCAAGGGGGTTATAATTCACCCCTCCACTTT.

This clone was counted only a few times. The chain recombines TRBV28 with TRBJ1-1; 9 bases align to TRBD1. The CDR3 consists of 16 residues. J lost 1 base, V lost 5 bases, and 8 bases had no gene match. The germline V gene has CDR1 MDHEN and CDR2 SYDVKM. CDR3 amino acids: CASSPTGGAGNTEAFF. The CDR3 region has the DNA TGTGCCAGCAGTCCTACAGGGGGCGCAGGGAACACTGAAGCTTTCTTT. The whole variable domain, remainder taken from reference TRBV28 and TRBJ1-1, is DVKVTQSSRYLVKRTGEKVFLECVQDMDHENMFWYRQDPGLGLRLIYFSYDVKMKEKGDIPEGYSVSREKKERFSLILESASTNQTSMYLCASSPTGGAGNTEAFFGQGTRLTVV.

The CDR3 DNA reads TGTGCCAGCAGCCCCGTCGCGGGGGGGGTTTACAATGAGCAGTTCTTC. Residues: CASSPVAGGVYNEQFF. V usage is TRBV7-3 and J usage is TRBJ2-1; TRBD2 matches 9 bases. The trim removed 5 bases at V and 4 bases at J, leaving 9 bases unmatched. Germline V gene lookup returns CDR1 SGHTA and CDR2 FQGTGA. The CDR3 has 16 residues. Based on the CDR3 plus reference TRBV7-3 and TRBJ2-1, the full variable domain is GAGVSQTPSNKVTEKGKYVELRCDPISGHTALYWYRQSLGQGPEFLIYFQGTGAADDSGLPNDRFFAVRPEGSVSTLKIQRTERGDSAVYLCASSPVAGGVYNEQFFGPGTRLTVL.

The V and J genes are TRBV3-1 (or the pseudogene TRBV3-2) and TRBJ1-2; 7 bases match TRBD1. CDR1 and CDR2 from the germline V gene are LGHDT and YNNKEL (reference sequence). The CDR3 loop spans 15 amino acids. The V segment lost 4 bases and the J segment 4 bases; nucleotides outside the gene matches: 9. Written as DNA, the CDR3 is TGTGCCAGCAGCCCAGGGGGGTCCTTAGCCTATGGCTACACCTTC. This translates into CASSPGGSLAYGYTF.

The chain has TRBV6-5 and TRBJ1-1; 7 nucleotides agree with TRBD1. CDR3 length: 13 residues. Germline V CDR1 and CDR2: MNHEY, SVGAGI. With 10 bases clipped from V and 0 bases from J, the junction kept 5 bases outside the gene matches. The CDR3 DNA follows: TGTGCCACCGGTGGACAGGTGAACACTGAAGCTTTCTTT. Residues: CATGGQVNTEAFF.

This sequence joins TRBV25-1 and TRBJ1-2, with TRBD1 as a possible D gene (6 bases). The ends were cut back, 1 base at V and 8 bases at J, with 14 bases in the middle. The CDR3 length is 14 residues. Germline lookup yields CDR1 MGHDK and CDR2 SYGVNS. Here the CDR3 DNA reads TGTGCCAGCAGTGAATTCTGGAGCAGGGGAGGCTACACCTTC. Its translation is CASSEFWSRGGYTF.

The rearrangement links TRBV30 to TRBJ1-2, with D maybe TRBD1 (6 bases). The V and J ends lost 6 bases and 5 bases respectively, with 19 bases between them. The length of the CDR3 is 14 residues. The V gene's germline CDR1 is GTSNPN and CDR2 SVGIG (reference sequence). The CDR3 spells CACGTPARTYGYTF. The DNA of the CDR3 is TGTGCCTGTGGGACACCAGCGAGGACATATGGCTACACCTTC.